Listed below are T cell receptor beta chains from one sample, sequenced in a study of Ad26.COV2.S vaccination and SARS-CoV-2 variants. Repertoires were generated with immunoSEQ multiplex PCR, while TCRdb's copy carries only in-frame clones and drops some. The sample has around 250,000 clones; more than 75% are singletons. The sample here was peripheral blood, taken in a trial of Ad26.COV2.S vaccine versus placebo. Receptors were obtained from a person between 18 and 59 years old who received the Ad26.COV2.S COVID-19 vaccine or a placebo. Both conserved end residues are trimmed from each CDR3. The order of the fields is V gene, CDR3 protein.

TRBV28 ASSLLRDLYT
TRBV11-3 ASSSGQGRREQY
TRBV19 ASSVRYAYEQY
TRBV7-2 ASSSSGGTGDNQPQH
TRBV9 ASSLHRWARPGELF
TRBV12-5 ASGLVLFSRQETQY
TRBV6-5 ASSKGQGRVNEQF
TRBV12-5 ASGAGTDNTIY
TRBV2 ASSAGVGNIQY
TRBV7-8 ASSSGLVETQY
TRBV4-3 ASSQGRLTEAF
TRBV19 ASSITWDRGRSSTEAF
TRBV7-3 ASSLRPSFPGQGVGEGTEAF
TRBV19 ASSGTNSGANVLT
TRBV5-1 ASSPRTSTPGEQY
TRBV6-4 ASRGREDTQY
TRBV6-5 ASSYSTGNQPQH
TRBV10-3 AISDAGLAGGISGTQY
TRBV30 AWSAGVSSYNEQF
TRBV2 ASCGTTYEQY
TRBV5-1 ASSLTGGTSEQF
TRBV7-2 ASSLDGGWDYGYT
TRBV6-5 ASGQGWRTGELF
TRBV30 AWIPMAGDGYT
TRBV6-5 ASSYQRNTGELF
TRBV2 ASSAYGYLTGELF
TRBV5-6 ASSLGGDQPQH
TRBV11-2 ASSLGQINTEAF
TRBV19 ASTATAGNTIY
TRBV5-6 ASSPGRGSNNEQF
TRBV2 ASRSQVSSYNEQF
TRBV12-5 ASGLRVRETQY
TRBV5-1 ASSLGLTGGGSTEAF
TRBV7-9 ASSRGGTGKYEQY
TRBV6-5 ASREVAGVYNEQF
TRBV4-1 ASSQVQGRSGANVLT